One sample yielded the 20 T cell receptor beta chains listed below, sequenced in a study of control samples from healthy donors and cancer patients. TCRdb's copy holds only in-frame clones and misses some; the assay was immunoSEQ multiplex PCR. The sample shows fewer than 200,000 clones, and less than 2.5% sits with its ten largest clones. The material sequenced was blood. These receptor sequences come from a woman aged 30 to 39 in good health.

This sequence joins TRBV16 and TRBJ2-3; the D is unclear. The CDR3 has 15 amino acids. Germline-derived CDR1 and CDR2 are KGHSY and FQNENV. Trimming left V 0 bases short and J 5 bases short, with 12 bases between. CDR3 region: CASSQSMWAQDTQYF. The CDR3 bases are TGTGCCAGCAGCCAATCGATGTGGGCCCAAGATACGCAGTATTTT. The full variable domain, in which reference TRBV16 and TRBJ2-3 provide the parts outside the CDR3, is GEEVAQTPKHLVRGEGQKAKLYCAPIKGHSYVFWYQQVLKNEFKFLISFQNENVFDETGMPKERFSAKCLPNSPCSLEIQATKLEDSAVYFCASSQSMWAQDTQYFGPGTRLTVL.

The V and J genes are TRBV28 and TRBJ2-7; D possibly corresponds to TRBD2 (5 bases). The V gene lost 2 bases and the J gene lost 3 bases, with 17 bases spanning the gap. Germline loops: CDR1 MDHEN, CDR2 SYDVKM. The CDR3 extends over 16 amino acids. As DNA, the CDR3 is TGTGCCAGCAGTTTAATTTGGGAGAACGCGAACTACGAGCAGTACTTC. Translating it yields CASSLIWENANYEQYF.

This chain connects TRBV30 to TRBJ1-2, with D possibly TRBD1 on 6 matching bases. There are 12 residues in the CDR3. V lost 2 bases to trimming and J lost 4 bases, with 8 bases between them. The germline CDR1 and CDR2 sequences are GTSNPN and SVGIG (reference sequence). CDR3 sequence reads: CAWSWTAYGYTF. As DNA, the CDR3 is TGTGCCTGGAGTTGGACAGCCTATGGCTACACCTTC.

The V gene is TRBV5-1, the J gene TRBJ1-2; D ambiguous. The CDR3 is made up of 12 amino acids. Germline CDR1 is SGHRS and CDR2 is YFSETQ. The germline V and J ends were trimmed by 4 bases and 7 bases, with 11 bases remaining between them. The CDR3 region has the DNA TGCGCCAGCAGCGCCGAGGCTGCTGGCTACACCTTC. It encodes CASSAEAAGYTF.

V usage is TRBV21-1 and J usage is TRBJ2-1; the D segment call TRBD1 is taken from the table without a DNA check. TRBV21-1 is a known pseudogene. The CDR3 is made up of 20 amino acids. CDR3 in amino acids: CASSIPPPGTGNSKNNEQFF. The CDR3, as DNA: TGTGCCAGCAGCATTCCCCCCCCCGGGACAGGGAACTCTAAGAACAATGAGCAGTTCTTC.

The chain recombines TRBV11-2 with TRBJ1-1, with D hard to call. From germline, CDR1 is SGHAT and CDR2 FQNNGV. Trimming left V 6 bases short and J 0 bases short, with 11 bases between. The CDR3 contains 14 residues. The CDR3: CASSLRRLNTEAFF. DNA for the CDR3: TGTGCCAGCAGTCTACGGAGATTGAACACTGAAGCTTTCTTT.

The chain uses TRBV27 and TRBJ1-1, with TRBD1 matching 8 bases. V lost 4 bases to trimming and J lost 7 bases; unmatched junction nucleotides: 5. Germline V gene lookup returns CDR1 MNHEY and CDR2 SMNVEV (reference sequence). The CDR3 runs to 13 residues. CDR3 amino acids: CASSSLTGVEAFF. CDR3 nucleotides: TGTGCCAGCAGTTCACTGACAGGGGTTGAAGCTTTCTTT.

The chain carries TRBV3-1 (or the pseudogene TRBV3-2) and TRBJ2-4; D gene uncertain. The V and J ends lost 6 bases and 0 bases respectively, with 15 bases between them. This CDR3 spans 16 amino acids. Germline CDR1 is LGHDT and CDR2 is YNNKEL (reference sequence). CDR3 sequence reads: CASRRSLEEAKNIQYF. The DNA of the CDR3 is TGTGCCAGCAGGCGCTCTCTAGAAGAAGCCAAAAACATTCAGTACTTC.

The rearrangement links TRBV7-9 to TRBJ2-3; TRBD1 agrees at 12 bases. Germline lookup yields CDR1 SEHNR and CDR2 FQNEAQ (reference sequence). The V segment lost 7 bases and the J segment 0 bases; nucleotides outside the gene matches: 14. The CDR3 is 19 amino acids. The CDR3 DNA follows: TGTGCCAGCACAACAGGGACAGGGGGCGCTTGGGGCAGCACAGATACGCAGTATTTT. It is translated as CASTTGTGGAWGSTDTQYF.

The chain combines TRBV4-1 with TRBJ2-7; perhaps TRBD2 as D (6 bases). V lost 4 bases and J lost 1, with 17 bases in between. Germline V gene sequence: CDR1 MGHRA, CDR2 YSYEKL. The CDR3 contains 16 residues. The CDR3 nucleotides are TGCGCCAGCAGCCCAGAAGCGGGCCGACCATCCTACGAGCAGTACTTC. It translates to CASSPEAGRPSYEQYF.

The rearrangement uses TRBV28 and TRBJ1-1; 7 nucleotides line up with TRBD1. The CDR3 has 14 residues. V shed 3 bases, J shed 10 bases, and the junction held 11 bases outside the gene matches. Germline values: CDR1 MDHEN, CDR2 SYDVKM. In nucleotides, the CDR3 is TGTGCCAGCAGTTTCGGACAGGCCATAAGAGGAGCTTTCTTT. Translation gives CASSFGQAIRGAFF.

The chain couples TRBV2 to TRBJ1-4, with 10 bases matching TRBD1. Germline CDR1 reads SNHLY; CDR2 reads FYNNEI. The trim removed 4 bases at V and 3 bases at J, leaving 8 bases unmatched. There are 17 residues in the CDR3. CDR3 DNA sequence: TGTGCCAGCAGTGTCTTGACAGGGGGCTCTTCTAATGAAAAACTGTTTTTT. Its translation is CASSVLTGGSSNEKLFF.

The gene calls are TRBV5-1 and TRBJ2-1, with D perhaps matching TRBD1 (6 bases). The CDR3 is 15 residues long. The V end lost 0 bases, the J end lost 4 bases, and 11 bases lay between the germline ends. Germline V lookup: CDR1 SGHRS, CDR2 YFSETQ. This CDR3 reads CASSLVQGFYNEQFF. CDR3 in DNA: TGCGCCAGCAGCTTGGTACAGGGCTTTTACAATGAGCAGTTCTTC.

This chain uses TRBV9 with TRBJ1-2; the match to TRBD1 covers 8 bases. V gave up 3 bases and J gave up 4 bases; unmatched junction bases: 11. The length of the CDR3 is 16 residues. Germline loops: CDR1 SGDLS, CDR2 YYNGEE. CDR3 residues: CASSATTGGRAYGYTF. The DNA of the CDR3 is TGTGCCAGCAGCGCAACCACAGGGGGTCGGGCCTATGGCTACACCTTC. Based on the CDR3 plus reference TRBV9 and TRBJ1-2, the full variable domain is DSGVTQTPKHLITATGQRVTLRCSPRSGDLSVYWYQQSLDQGLQFLIQYYNGEERAKGNILERFSAQQFPDLHSELNLSSLELGDSALYFCASSATTGGRAYGYTFGSGTRLTVV.

The J gene is TRBJ1-1, the V gene TRBV2; D is perhaps TRBD1 (5 bases). Trimming took off 8 bases at V and 6 bases at J, with 13 bases between the two ends. CDR1 is SNHLY, CDR2 FYNNEI, per germline. The CDR3 length is 12 residues. CDR3 coding DNA: TGTGCCAGCGGTGGGGGACTTCCTGAAGCTTTCTTT. Amino acids: CASGGGLPEAFF.

V is TRBV6-5 and J is TRBJ2-6; perhaps TRBD1 as D (6 bases). This CDR3 is 16 amino acids long. Trimming removed 2 bases at V and 4 bases at J, with 12 bases between. Germline V gene lookup returns CDR1 MNHEY and CDR2 SVGAGI. The CDR3 sequence is CASSYPTGLGANVLTF. The DNA for the CDR3 is TGTGCCAGCAGTTACCCTACAGGGTTAGGGGCCAACGTCCTGACTTTC.

The rearrangement uses TRBV4-1 and TRBJ2-5; unclear D gene. The V gene lost 5 bases and the J gene lost 2 bases, with 9 bases spanning the gap. Germline loops: CDR1 MGHRA, CDR2 YSYEKL. The CDR3 spans 13 residues. CDR3 sequence: CASSVRHQETQYF. DNA for the CDR3: TGCGCCAGCAGCGTTCGACATCAAGAGACCCAGTACTTC.

The chain joins TRBV12-5 to TRBJ2-5; D gene ambiguous. From germline, CDR1 is LGHNT and CDR2 FRNRAP. V dropped 3 bases and J dropped 6 bases, with 14 bases sitting between them. The CDR3 is 14 residues long. In DNA, the CDR3 is TGTGCTAGTGGTTTTGGCTGCTTACGAAAGACCCAGTACTTC. It yields the protein CASGFGCLRKTQYF.

V and J are TRBV5-1 and TRBJ2-3; 11 bases are a match to TRBD2. Germline assignment: CDR1 SGHRS and CDR2 YFSETQ. Trimming took 6 bases from V and 5 from J; bases not matched to a gene: 8. The CDR3 spans 15 residues. CDR3 coding DNA: TGCGCCAGCAAGGCAAGGCTAGCGGGGGGAGATACGCAGTATTTT. This sequence encodes CASKARLAGGDTQYF.

The chain has TRBV3-1 (or the pseudogene TRBV3-2) and TRBJ1-2, with 7 bases that match TRBD1. Per the germline V gene, CDR1 is LGHDT and CDR2 is YNNKEL (reference sequence). After removal of 4 bases from V and 3 bases from J, the junction contained 8 bases not matched to a gene. The length of the CDR3 is 15 residues. CDR3 sequence (DNA): TGTGCCAGCAGCCCCTGGAGGACAGGTTACTATGGCTACACCTTC. Its protein is CASSPWRTGYYGYTF.